These T cell receptor beta chains were read from a single sample in a study of PD-1 blockade in classical Hodgkin lymphoma. Libraries were prepared by immunoSEQ multiplex PCR; TCRdb keeps only in-frame clonotypes and omits some of them. The sample contains approximately 19,000 clones, roughly 83% of which appear only once. Sample: peripheral blood mononuclear cells (PBMCs), taken before the second cycle of nivolumab. The receptor set was obtained from a human donor with classical Hodgkin lymphoma. CDR3s include the opening cysteine and the closing phenylalanine or tryptophan. Fields, in order: clone size, D gene, V gene, J gene, CDR3 protein, CDR3 DNA. D genes are given only for firm matches. Size values are once, few and many counts, or a class for expanded clones, and some rows have none.

.	.	TRBV7-9	TRBJ2-2	CASSDTRPSENTGELFF	TGTGCCAGCAGCGATACCCGCCCTAGCGAGAACACCGGGGAGCTGTTTTTT
few	.	TRBV28	TRBJ1-4	CASSFLGATNEKLFF	TGTGCCAGCAGTTTTCTGGGGGCAACTAATGAAAAACTGTTTTTT
.	.	TRBV7-9	TRBJ2-1	CASSLGPGVINEQFF	TGTGCCAGCAGCTTAGGTCCGGGAGTGATCAATGAGCAGTTCTTC
.	TRBD2	TRBV4-1	TRBJ2-7	CASSLGQNGGGSYEQYF	TGCGCCAGCAGCCTCGGTCAGAACGGCGGGGGGTCCTACGAGCAGTACTTC
few	.	TRBV9	TRBJ2-1	CASSRTLSVNSYNEQFF	TGTGCCAGCAGCCGCACGCTTAGCGTTAACTCCTACAATGAGCAGTTCTTC
.	.	TRBV2	TRBJ2-7	CASSLRDEQYF	TGTGCCAGCAGTCTCAGGGACGAGCAGTACTTC
.	.	TRBV6-1	TRBJ1-5	CASNARWADNQPQHF	TGTGCCAGCAACGCCAGATGGGCGGACAATCAGCCCCAGCATTTT
.	.	TRBV10-1	TRBJ1-1	CASSESGGAREAFF	TGCGCCAGCAGTGAATCGGGCGGGGCGAGGGAAGCTTTCTTT
.	.	TRBV5-1	TRBJ1-4	CASSLAVATNEKLFF	TGCGCCAGCAGCTTGGCCGTTGCAACTAATGAAAAACTGTTTTTT
.	TRBD1	TRBV25-1	TRBJ2-1	CASSEQGVNEQFF	TGTGCCAGCAGTGAACAGGGGGTCAATGAGCAGTTCTTC
.	.	TRBV10-1	TRBJ2-7	CASSVGMGSYEQYF	TGCGCCAGCAGTGTCGGTATGGGGTCCTACGAGCAGTACTTC
.	.	TRBV27	TRBJ2-2	CASSLFLQPLGQGPYTGELFF	TGTGCCAGCAGTTTATTCTTACAGCCCTTAGGGCAGGGGCCTTATACTGGGGAGCTGTTTTTT
.	.	TRBV7-2	TRBJ2-1	CASSLGIDNEQFF	TGTGCCAGCAGCCTCGGAATCGACAATGAGCAGTTCTTC
.	TRBD1	TRBV7-2	TRBJ2-2	CASSLSGQGFGELFF	TGTGCCAGCAGCTTATCGGGACAGGGGTTCGGGGAGCTGTTTTTT
.	.	TRBV11-2	TRBJ1-2	CASSLRPGGYTF	TGTGCCAGCAGCTTACGGCCGGGTGGCTACACCTTC
.	.	TRBV5-1	TRBJ2-6	CASSLQRSGGANVLTF	TGCGCCAGCAGCTTGCAGCGGTCTGGTGGGGCCAACGTCCTGACTTTC
.	.	TRBV29-1	TRBJ1-4	CSVATGTLEKLFF	TGCAGCGTTGCTACGGGGACCCTTGAAAAACTGTTTTTT